Listed here is a single T cell receptor beta chain. What antigen it recognizes has not been identified. No base quality values were provided; no much bigger clone lies one nucleotide off. The cohort consisted of some 670 healthy bone marrow donors. All cohort members were sampled while nominally healthy, although unrecorded immune exposures were likely present. The donor tested CMV seropositive and was one of the 289 seropositive cohort members. A peripheral blood sample was collected from each donor, and TCR beta sequencing was performed on peripheral blood mononuclear cells. The Qiagen DNeasy Blood Extraction Kit was used to extract genomic DNA from the blood cell samples. The source of the sample is a study of cytomegalovirus exposure and HLA in healthy donors (dated 2017 in TCRdb). Context from the whole study: An earlier analysis of roughly 500 of the donors reported 276 Gb of sequence data and some 110 million unique TCR beta sequences obtained from roughly 180 million T cells. An early release covering roughly 600 HLA-typed donors comprised about 300 gigabases of sequencing data and around 86 million unique TCR sequences. Among the approximately 400 genotyped donors, around 81% belonged to the genetic ancestry cluster associated with self-reported Caucasian donors. The study was designed to test whether signatures of past pathogen exposure could be identified by cataloging public T cell receptors. The study profiled the T cell repertoires of under 700 subjects by immunosequencing and related them to cytomegalovirus serostatus. In addition to the first cohort of roughly 700 subjects, a separate validation cohort of over 90 different subjects was used. The study combined high-throughput TCR immunosequencing, statistical association of individual TCRs with disease status, and machine learning to predict cytomegalovirus infection status. A later analysis re-analyzed previously published TCR beta repertoires from 600 to 850 donors and added high-resolution HLA genotyping to study TCR occurrence patterns. Rather than using new phenotypic data, the later analysis identified candidate immune exposures from TCR beta sequences and from how often those sequences occurred across donors. An earlier analysis of some 600 of the donors applied high-throughput TCR beta sequencing to assess whether each TCR beta V gene segment acted as functional or pseudogenic. Alongside the repertoire data, information on donor age, sex, ethnicity and CMV serostatus was compiled. Genome-wide SNP genotypes for about 60% of the 666 donors were used in a later genetic analysis, which treated that subset as a discovery cohort. Every repertoire in the discovery cohort had been generated on one and the same sequencing platform. Class I and class II HLA loci were covered by the typing at four-digit resolution. Typing coverage varied by locus: roughly 629-630 donors for A, B, C, DRB1 and DQB1; more than 500 for DQA1; more than 600 for DPA1; approximately 470 for DPB1. Four to six DR-DQ haplotypes were handled as single units for association and clustering because linkage in the cohort was strong. Among roughly 370 genotyped donors of the cohort, an average of approximately 250,000 unique TCR beta nucleotide sequences were sequenced per donor, roughly 20% of them non-productive.

Library creation used the immunoSEQ multiplex PCR assay. For the multiplex PCR, a mixture combining 60 forward primers for TCR Vbeta segments and 13 reverse primers for TCR Jbeta segments was used. Amplification of the CDR3 region of rearranged TCR beta genes was performed with a multiplex PCR assay on genomic DNA. The Illumina HiSeq System was used to sequence the amplified TCR beta libraries as 87-base-pair reads. The paper's processing steps were these. In a later analysis, around 80 million unique TCR beta chains were counted across the 500 to 850 repertoires, and around 11 million of these chains were shared by at least two donors. Raw reads were error-corrected and collapsed into unique sequences with a nearest-neighbor algorithm that merged closely related sequences to remove PCR and sequencing errors. Alignment of CDR3 sequences to IMGT reference sequences was used to assign V, D and J gene segments. For a sequence to be retained, a match of at least six nucleotides was required to both a V gene segment and a J gene segment. A rearrangement counted as productive if the CDR3 had no stop codons and remained in frame with V and J, and every other rearrangement counted as non-productive. CDR3 was defined by IMGT convention, running from the second conserved V-encoded cysteine to the conserved J-encoded phenylalanine. The earlier analysis of about 560 of the donors excluded any sequence lacking an unambiguous match to a single V gene segment. An earlier analysis of fewer than 750 of the donors called V segments functional above 56.7% productive rearrangements and segregating when the between-donor standard deviation exceeded 5%. A statistical classification framework was developed to diagnose cytomegalovirus status using the catalog of TCR beta chain sequences. A later analysis assigned V and J genes by comparing TCR nucleotide sequences with IMGT/GENE-DB human TR gene sequences. A later analysis assigned CDR3 sequences and most-parsimonious VDJ recombination scenarios with the TCRdist pipeline. A later analysis defined each TCR beta chain by its CDR3 amino acid sequence plus V-gene family, and excluded reads lacking a unique V-gene family. As a way to deal with suspected cross-contamination and a sequencing artifact, a later analysis dropped hundreds of nucleotide sequences that were highly shared and had low generation probability. In a later analysis, a clonal expansion index for each public chain was calculated from normalized within-repertoire ranks of inferred template counts. A later analysis computed generation probabilities with a VDJ recombination model fitted to out-of-frame rearrangements, and checked the results against IGoR. In a later analysis, TCR-TCR, TCR-HLA and TCR-CMV co-occurrence was scored with hypergeometric tests, and a repertoire-size bias correction was applied to TCR pairs. In a later analysis, false discovery rates were estimated by permuting HLA or CMV assignments 20 times. In a later analysis, co-occurring TCRs were grouped using DBSCAN, and TCRdist sequence similarity was added for clustering within HLA-allele-positive subsets. Co-occurrence clustering excluded repertoires with fewer than 30,000 or more than 120,000 public chains, plus five with anomalous nucleotide sharing. The table comes from immuneACCESS by way of TCRdb, which keeps in-frame sequences with V and J called. Part of the clones is missing from these tables; in studies checked, under half for an unresolved V gene and the rest for unknown reasons. The V and J calls and clone size are taken from that table; D and trimming were inferred from the DNA. The sample table contains some 170,000 clones; only one count was recorded for roughly 80% of them. More than 9.5% of the sample is taken by the ten largest.

Study-level results and caveats: The cohort was sequenced for TCR beta chains only, and without alpha or paired-chain data the features that could be detected were limited. A group of highly shared sequence variants was considered likely to be a technical artifact of the sequencing pipeline. The 87-base-pair reads could not distinguish some IMGT-functional V segments, including TRBV6-2 and TRBV6-3, so those segments were excluded. In a later analysis, HLA-associated TCR beta chains were found to be more clonally expanded and to have lower generation probabilities than equally common non-associated chains. The authors suggested that the approach could potentially be extended to other disease states and immunological phenotypes. Immune exposure information for the cohort was limited to CMV serostatus. In both the original and validation cohorts, the classifier was reported to diagnose cytomegalovirus status with high specificity and sensitivity. A later analysis found that most CMV-associated TCR beta chains appeared HLA-restricted, with HLA associations seemingly driven largely by CMV exposure. Assigning TCR associations to individual alleles was difficult when HLA alleles, especially DR and DQ, strongly co-occurred. Correlated functional status among segregating V segments might be attributable to linkage disequilibrium, but an unknown experimental factor could not be ruled out. Compared with the roughly 720-donor mean, donors in an Asian-associated ancestry cluster had fewer N-insertions in productive TCRs, according to a later genetic analysis. A later analysis reported that several top co-occurrence clusters appeared linked to parvovirus B19, influenza, CMV and Epstein-Barr virus. In a later analysis, the rate of TCR association differed among HLA loci, with DRB1 alleles having the most associated TCRs and HLA-C alleles having the fewest. Specific HLA alleles were associated with around 18,000 TCR beta sequences at a false discovery rate of 0.05 in a later analysis. Roughly uniform sequencing depth across donors was assumed in presence/absence analyses, although this assumption may not hold. HLA typing was unavailable for some donors at each locus, so association tests used only the typed subset. Because counts were too low, about 18 rarely observed V segments, including chromosome 9 orphons, were left out of the earlier analysis of a few hundred of the donors. A later genetic analysis associated a missense DCLRE1C variant with V-gene and J-gene trimming of TCR beta chains, and an independent cohort replicated the association. In the study, around 150 TCR beta chains were listed as associated with cytomegalovirus. Across donors, most TCR sequences were observed very rarely, whereas some public TCRs were present in many individuals. In an earlier analysis of roughly 500 of the donors, most TCR beta V segments appeared in productive rearrangements about 90% or about 30% of the time, broadly matching IMGT annotations. A few of the identified cytomegalovirus-associated TCR beta chains were confirmed in vitro to be specific for cytomegalovirus antigens. A further reported finding was that TCR beta sequences accurately predicted the HLA-A and HLA-B alleles for most subjects in the first cohort.

Clipping removes 5 bases from V and 3 bases from J, with 3 as the unmatched junction base count. Sequences SGHNT (CDR1) and YENEEA (CDR2) are obtained from the germline V gene. Including cysteine and phenylalanine, the CDR3 has 14 amino acids. Only CDR3 DNA remains: 42 bases, in frame from the first base. What was sequenced was PBMCs. In this chain, TRBV11-3 is recombined with TRBJ2-3, and TRBD2 matches 9 of the central bases. The clonotype comes from a man between 18 and 35 years old in good health and CMV-seropositive. The bases read TGTGCCAGCAGCGTGGGACTAGCTACAGATACGCAGTATTTT. Protein translation: CASSVGLATDTQYF.